These 8 T cell receptor beta chains came from one sample sequenced in a study of blood T cells in healthy people across ages. A J-beta primer mix and a sample-barcoded 5' primer were used in a second PCR of roughly 7 to 12 cycles. TCRdb re-analysed the 5' RACE reads in MiXCR, keeping a single row per CDR3 protein. Of roughly 560,000 distinct CDR3 sequences listed, nearly 25% are singletons. A further study also used this sample, focusing on T cells of mothers and their children.

The sample was blood. The source is a boy aged 5-17 years in good health.

V gene TRBV5-1 combines with J gene TRBJ2-1, with D possibly being TRBD2 (5 bases). The CDR3 totals 16 residues. The V gene's germline CDR1 is SGHRS and CDR2 YFSETQ. The V and J ends lost 0 bases and 4 bases respectively, with 14 bases between them. The CDR3 DNA is TGCGCCAGCAGCTTGGGCGGTAGCGCACTTTACAATGAGCAGTTCTTC. It is translated as CASSLGGSALYNEQFF.

This chain connects TRBV7-8 to TRBJ2-2; D remains unclear. The CDR3 extends over 15 amino acids. V was clipped by 1 base and J by 2 bases, with 8 bases between them. Germline V gene lookup returns CDR1 SGHVS and CDR2 FQNEAQ. DNA for the CDR3: TGTGCCAGCAGCTTAGGGACGGATAACACCGGGGAGCTGTTTTTT. Translated: CASSLGTDNTGELFF.

V is TRBV6-5 and J is TRBJ2-5; D unclear. The closer fit of TRBJ2-1 to the DNA end suggests the J call may be wrong. Per germline, CDR1 MNHEY and CDR2 SVGAGI. The CDR3 is 14 residues long. CDR3: CASSYLPLVGEQFF. The CDR3 DNA follows: TGTGCCAGCAGTTACCTCCCGCTTGTGGGTGAGCAGTTCTTC.

V gene TRBV20-1 combines with J gene TRBJ2-4; 10 positions match TRBD2. Per germline, CDR1 DFQATT and CDR2 SNEGSKA (reference sequence). The CDR3 length is 14 residues. J lost 11 bases, V lost 2 bases, and 9 bases had no gene match. This CDR3 reads CSARSPAGGFLQYF. DNA of the CDR3: TGCAGTGCTAGAAGCCCAGCGGGGGGGTTCCTTCAGTACTTC.

The V gene is TRBV7-9, the J gene TRBJ2-4; D remains ambiguous. V was trimmed by 1 base and J by 11 bases, leaving 18 bases between them. This CDR3 contains 15 residues. CDR1 and CDR2 from the germline V gene are SEHNR and FQNEAQ (reference sequence). In nucleotides, the CDR3 is TGTGCCAGCAGCTTAGGGGTCTCCGGTGGTGCATTTCAGTACTTC. This encodes CASSLGVSGGAFQYF.

This chain joins TRBV7-2 and TRBJ2-3; D not resolved. This CDR3 has 15 amino acids. Trimming left V 4 bases short and J 1 base short, with 12 bases between. Germline values: CDR1 SGHTA, CDR2 FQGNSA. CDR3 sequence reads: CASSSIVSRTDTQYF. The DNA of the CDR3 is TGTGCCAGCAGCTCCATTGTTAGTCGCACAGATACGCAGTATTTT.

The chain joins TRBV20-1 to TRBJ2-1; 10 bases map to TRBD2. Germline values: CDR1 DFQATT, CDR2 SNEGSKA (reference sequence). The CDR3 loop spans 18 amino acids. Trimming removed 3 bases from V and 7 bases from J; junction bases left unmatched: 18. As DNA, the CDR3 is TGCAGTGCTAGCGAGTGGCTAGCGGGAGTTCTCGAATTAAATGAGCAGTTCTTC. Translation gives CSASEWLAGVLELNEQFF.

The sample holds a few counts of this clonotype. The chain combines TRBV7-2 with TRBJ2-7; 8 bases fit TRBD2. The germline CDR1 and CDR2 sequences are SGHTA and FQGNSA. CDR3 size: 15 residues. J lost 4 bases, V lost 3 bases, and 8 bases had no gene match. The CDR3 loop reads CASSFTGGPSYEQYF. In DNA, the CDR3 is TGTGCCAGCAGCTTCACGGGGGGGCCCTCTTACGAGCAGTACTTC.